These T cell receptor beta chains were read from a single sample in a study of Ad26.COV2.S vaccination and SARS-CoV-2 variants. Measured with immunoSEQ multiplex PCR; TCRdb has only the in-frame clones, and not every one. The sample has 350,000 to 400,000 clones; roughly nine tenths are singletons. This material consisted of peripheral blood, taken in a trial of Ad26.COV2.S vaccine versus placebo. The receptors come from a person aged 18-65 years who received the Ad26.COV2.S COVID-19 vaccine or a placebo. CDR3s include the opening cysteine and the closing phenylalanine or tryptophan. Each record gives: D gene, V gene, clone size, J gene, CDR3 DNA, CDR3 protein. D genes are given only for firm matches. Part of the rows lack a size; the others show once, few, many or a class for expanded clones.

D gene: NA
V gene: TRBV27
clone size: NA
J gene: TRBJ1-4
CDR3 DNA: TGTGCCAGCAGTTGGTCTAATGAAAAACTGTTTTTT
CDR3 protein: CASSWSNEKLFF

D gene: NA
V gene: TRBV6-5
clone size: NA
J gene: TRBJ1-1
CDR3 DNA: TGTGCCAGCATGGTCAGCGAAGTAACTGAAGCTTTCTTT
CDR3 protein: CASMVSEVTEAFF

D gene: TRBD2
V gene: TRBV29-1
clone size: NA
J gene: TRBJ2-2
CDR3 DNA: TGCAGCGTTGGGGGGACTAGCAGTTACACCGGGGAGCTGTTTTTT
CDR3 protein: CSVGGTSSYTGELFF

D gene: TRBD2
V gene: TRBV7-7
clone size: NA
J gene: TRBJ2-1
CDR3 DNA: TGTGCTAGCAGCTCTATTAGCGGGGGGGTCGATGAGCAGTTCTTC
CDR3 protein: CASSSISGGVDEQFF

D gene: NA
V gene: TRBV6-5
clone size: NA
J gene: TRBJ1-2
CDR3 DNA: TGTGCCAGCTCCTATTTGGGGATCTATGGCTACACCTTC
CDR3 protein: CASSYLGIYGYTF

D gene: NA
V gene: TRBV5-1
clone size: NA
J gene: TRBJ2-1
CDR3 DNA: TGCGCCAGCAGCTTGGGCCCCGGGACAAAATACAATGAGCAGTTCTTC
CDR3 protein: CASSLGPGTKYNEQFF

D gene: NA
V gene: TRBV19
clone size: NA
J gene: TRBJ1-2
CDR3 DNA: TGTGCTACTACCAGCACCCACTATGGCTACACCTTC
CDR3 protein: CATTSTHYGYTF

D gene: NA
V gene: TRBV6-5
clone size: NA
J gene: TRBJ1-1
CDR3 DNA: TGTGCCAGCAGCGTGGACCTTAACACTGAAGCTTTCTTT
CDR3 protein: CASSVDLNTEAFF

D gene: TRBD1
V gene: TRBV2
clone size: NA
J gene: TRBJ2-7
CDR3 DNA: TGTGCCAGCAGTGAAGGGGACAGATACTACGAGCAGTACTTC
CDR3 protein: CASSEGDRYYEQYF

D gene: TRBD1
V gene: TRBV3-1/TRBV3-2
clone size: NA
J gene: TRBJ2-5
CDR3 DNA: TGTGCCAGCAGCCTAACAGGGGGCCAAGAGACCCAGTACTTC
CDR3 protein: CASSLTGGQETQYF

D gene: TRBD1
V gene: TRBV2
clone size: NA
J gene: TRBJ1-4
CDR3 DNA: TGTGCCAGCAGTTCCGGGACAGGGGGGATATGGGCTAATGAAAAACTGTTTTTT
CDR3 protein: CASSSGTGGIWANEKLFF

D gene: NA
V gene: TRBV5-1
clone size: NA
J gene: TRBJ1-1
CDR3 DNA: TGCGCCAGCAGCTTGGCTGACAGATGGAACACTGAAGCTTTCTTT
CDR3 protein: CASSLADRWNTEAFF

D gene: NA
V gene: TRBV5-1
clone size: few
J gene: TRBJ1-1
CDR3 DNA: TGCGCCAGCAGCTTGTCTCTGAACACTGAAGCTTTCTTT
CDR3 protein: CASSLSLNTEAFF

D gene: NA
V gene: TRBV19
clone size: NA
J gene: TRBJ1-1
CDR3 DNA: TGTGCCAGTAGTACCACCGGGTCGAAAGCTTTCTTT
CDR3 protein: CASSTTGSKAFF

D gene: NA
V gene: TRBV7-9
clone size: NA
J gene: TRBJ2-5
CDR3 DNA: TGTGCCAGCAGCTTAGCCCAAGCACAGGAGACCCAGTACTTC
CDR3 protein: CASSLAQAQETQYF

D gene: NA
V gene: TRBV4-1
clone size: NA
J gene: TRBJ1-5
CDR3 DNA: TGCGCCAGCAGCCAAGGGCCGGGACTGAACAATCAGCCCCAGCATTTT
CDR3 protein: CASSQGPGLNNQPQHF

D gene: NA
V gene: TRBV3-1/TRBV3-2
clone size: NA
J gene: TRBJ2-3
CDR3 DNA: TGTGCCAGCAGCCAGGGGAGGAGCACAGATACGCAGTATTTT
CDR3 protein: CASSQGRSTDTQYF

D gene: TRBD1
V gene: TRBV3-1/TRBV3-2
clone size: NA
J gene: TRBJ2-7
CDR3 DNA: TGTGCCAGCAGCCAAGATCACAGGGGGCGAAGGTGGCAGTACTTC
CDR3 protein: CASSQDHRGRRWQYF

D gene: TRBD2
V gene: TRBV15
clone size: NA
J gene: TRBJ2-3
CDR3 DNA: TGTGCCACCAGCAGAGATGGCGGGGGGGCAGATACGCAGTATTTT
CDR3 protein: CATSRDGGGADTQYF

D gene: NA
V gene: TRBV5-1
clone size: NA
J gene: TRBJ1-4
CDR3 DNA: TGCGCCAGCAGCTTAACGGGTTTTGAAAAACTGTTTTTT
CDR3 protein: CASSLTGFEKLFF

D gene: NA
V gene: TRBV3-1/TRBV3-2
clone size: NA
J gene: TRBJ2-3
CDR3 DNA: TGTGCCAGCAGCCCCGGACAACGGATTGGGGATACGCAGTATTTT
CDR3 protein: CASSPGQRIGDTQYF

D gene: TRBD2
V gene: TRBV27
clone size: NA
J gene: TRBJ2-1
CDR3 DNA: TGTGCCAGCAGTAAGACTAGCGGGCGGGAGCAGTTCTTC
CDR3 protein: CASSKTSGREQFF

D gene: NA
V gene: TRBV7-2
clone size: NA
J gene: TRBJ1-2
CDR3 DNA: TGTGCCAGCAGCCCAGAAGCTAACTATGGCTACACCTTC
CDR3 protein: CASSPEANYGYTF

D gene: NA
V gene: TRBV9
clone size: NA
J gene: TRBJ1-4
CDR3 DNA: TGTGCCAGCAGCGTCGGTCTGGATGAAAAACTGTTTTTT
CDR3 protein: CASSVGLDEKLFF

D gene: NA
V gene: TRBV29-1
clone size: NA
J gene: TRBJ1-1
CDR3 DNA: TGCAGCGTGGAAGTAGGAGGGAACACTGAAGCTTTCTTT
CDR3 protein: CSVEVGGNTEAFF

D gene: NA
V gene: TRBV7-6
clone size: NA
J gene: TRBJ2-2
CDR3 DNA: TGTGCCAGCAGCTTAGCGCTAAGGGGGTTTCGAACGAACACCGGGGAGCTGTTTTTT
CDR3 protein: CASSLALRGFRTNTGELFF

D gene: NA
V gene: TRBV11-2
clone size: NA
J gene: TRBJ1-1
CDR3 DNA: TGTGCCAGCAGCCCCGTCCAGCAGGGTCCGAACACTGAAGCTTTCTTT
CDR3 protein: CASSPVQQGPNTEAFF

D gene: NA
V gene: TRBV10-1
clone size: NA
J gene: TRBJ2-7
CDR3 DNA: TGCGCCAGCAGTCTGGACAGTGAAGGGCACGAGCAGTACTTC
CDR3 protein: CASSLDSEGHEQYF

D gene: NA
V gene: TRBV30
clone size: NA
J gene: TRBJ2-5
CDR3 DNA: TGTGCCTGGACGGATAGGCAGACCCAGTACTTC
CDR3 protein: CAWTDRQTQYF

D gene: NA
V gene: TRBV30
clone size: NA
J gene: TRBJ2-2
CDR3 DNA: TGTGCCTGGAACCGGGCCCACGGGGAGCTGTTTTTT
CDR3 protein: CAWNRAHGELFF

D gene: TRBD1
V gene: TRBV7-2
clone size: once
J gene: TRBJ2-7
CDR3 DNA: TGTGCCAGCAGCACCGCTGGACAGGGGTACGAGCAGTACTTC
CDR3 protein: CASSTAGQGYEQYF

D gene: TRBD2
V gene: TRBV7-6
clone size: NA
J gene: TRBJ2-7
CDR3 DNA: TGTGCCAGCGGCAGGGGAGCGGGGGCCTCCTACGAGCAGTACTTC
CDR3 protein: CASGRGAGASYEQYF

D gene: NA
V gene: TRBV20-1
clone size: NA
J gene: TRBJ2-3
CDR3 DNA: TGCAGTGCCAGGGCGACAGATACGCAGTATTTT
CDR3 protein: CSARATDTQYF

D gene: TRBD1
V gene: TRBV9
clone size: NA
J gene: TRBJ1-6
CDR3 DNA: TGTGCCAGCAGCGTAGCAGGGGGGGCCGGTTCACCCCTCCACTTT
CDR3 protein: CASSVAGGAGSPLHF

D gene: NA
V gene: TRBV18
clone size: NA
J gene: TRBJ2-7
CDR3 DNA: TGTGCCAGCTCACCTTCCGAGGGGGGTGAGCAGTACTTC
CDR3 protein: CASSPSEGGEQYF

D gene: NA
V gene: TRBV18
clone size: NA
J gene: TRBJ2-1
CDR3 DNA: TGTGCCAGCTCACCAGACCCCACTCTTGAGCAGTTCTTC
CDR3 protein: CASSPDPTLEQFF

D gene: NA
V gene: TRBV30
clone size: NA
J gene: TRBJ2-7
CDR3 DNA: TGTGCCTGGAGTGTCGGGAACAGGGGACTCTACGAGCAGTACTTC
CDR3 protein: CAWSVGNRGLYEQYF

D gene: NA
V gene: TRBV3-1/TRBV3-2
clone size: NA
J gene: TRBJ1-2
CDR3 DNA: TGTGCCAGCAGCCAAGATCTACTTAACTCTGATGGCTACACCTTC
CDR3 protein: CASSQDLLNSDGYTF

D gene: NA
V gene: TRBV7-6
clone size: NA
J gene: TRBJ2-1
CDR3 DNA: TGTGCCAGCAGCTTAGCGAGGGGGGGACTGCATGGGAATGAGCAGTTCTTC
CDR3 protein: CASSLARGGLHGNEQFF

D gene: NA
V gene: TRBV11-2
clone size: NA
J gene: TRBJ1-3
CDR3 DNA: TGTGCCAGCAGCTTCTCTGGTGGGGTAGGAAACACCATATATTTT
CDR3 protein: CASSFSGGVGNTIYF

D gene: TRBD2
V gene: TRBV27
clone size: NA
J gene: TRBJ2-2
CDR3 DNA: TGTGCCAGCAGTTTAGCGGGGGGGCCTAATACCGGGGAGCTGTTTTTT
CDR3 protein: CASSLAGGPNTGELFF

D gene: NA
V gene: TRBV25-1
clone size: NA
J gene: TRBJ1-2
CDR3 DNA: TGTGCCAGCAGTGAAGTGACCGCTAACTATGGCTACACCTTC
CDR3 protein: CASSEVTANYGYTF

D gene: NA
V gene: TRBV5-6
clone size: NA
J gene: TRBJ1-6
CDR3 DNA: TGTGCCAGCAGCTCAGTACGGGGACGGTCACCCCTCCACTTT
CDR3 protein: CASSSVRGRSPLHF

D gene: TRBD1
V gene: TRBV5-5
clone size: once
J gene: TRBJ2-7
CDR3 DNA: TGTGCCAGCAGCTTGGGGGACAGGGGACGCGAGCAGTACTTC
CDR3 protein: CASSLGDRGREQYF

D gene: NA
V gene: TRBV25-1
clone size: NA
J gene: TRBJ1-2
CDR3 DNA: TGTGCCAGCAGTGAATACGGGGGGTATGGCTACACCTTC
CDR3 protein: CASSEYGGYGYTF

D gene: NA
V gene: TRBV6-2/TRBV6-3
clone size: NA
J gene: TRBJ1-5
CDR3 DNA: TGTGCCAGCAGTTACGGACGGGGACAGCCCCAGCATTTT
CDR3 protein: CASSYGRGQPQHF

D gene: TRBD2
V gene: TRBV9
clone size: NA
J gene: TRBJ2-3
CDR3 DNA: TGTGCCAGCAGCGTAGTGCCTAGCGGGGGAGTCACAGATACGCAGTATTTT
CDR3 protein: CASSVVPSGGVTDTQYF

D gene: NA
V gene: TRBV24-1
clone size: NA
J gene: TRBJ1-2
CDR3 DNA: TGTGCCACCAGTGATTTGGGTATTCTCAGCGAGTATGGCTACACCTTC
CDR3 protein: CATSDLGILSEYGYTF

D gene: TRBD1
V gene: TRBV4-1
clone size: NA
J gene: TRBJ1-5
CDR3 DNA: TGCGCCAGCAGCCATCCGTCCCGGGACAGGGTCAATCAGCCCCAGCATTTT
CDR3 protein: CASSHPSRDRVNQPQHF

D gene: NA
V gene: TRBV7-9
clone size: NA
J gene: TRBJ2-5
CDR3 DNA: TGTGCCAGCAGCTTAAGTATTGTTGTAGCGGTCCAAGAGACCCAGTACTTC
CDR3 protein: CASSLSIVVAVQETQYF

D gene: TRBD1
V gene: TRBV2
clone size: NA
J gene: TRBJ1-3
CDR3 DNA: TGTGCCAGCTGGGGACAGGTTTTGGGTGGAAACACCATATATTTT
CDR3 protein: CASWGQVLGGNTIYF

D gene: NA
V gene: TRBV9
clone size: NA
J gene: TRBJ1-5
CDR3 DNA: TGTGCCAGCAGCCCTGGGATAAGCAATCAGCCCCAGCATTTT
CDR3 protein: CASSPGISNQPQHF

D gene: NA
V gene: TRBV7-9
clone size: NA
J gene: TRBJ1-4
CDR3 DNA: TGTGCCAGCAGCTTAGGGCAGGCCCGTAATGAAAAACTGTTTTTT
CDR3 protein: CASSLGQARNEKLFF